A single sample gave rise to the 19 T cell receptor beta chains below, sequenced in a study of cytomegalovirus exposure and HLA in healthy donors. Use of 60 Vbeta and 13 Jbeta primers characterized the PCR. Profiled with immunoSEQ multiplex PCR; TCRdb holds only in-frame clones, not every one. Its table lists approximately 130,000 clones. Sequencing was carried out using PBMCs. The origin of the receptors is an older woman in good health and CMV-seronegative.

The chain couples TRBV19 to TRBJ2-7; 10 positions agree with TRBD1. From germline, CDR1 is LNHDA and CDR2 SQIVND (reference sequence). The CDR3 runs to 14 residues. V gave up 7 bases and J gave up 5 bases; unmatched junction bases: 8. The CDR3 loop reads CASNQPGQGNEQYF. In nucleotides, the CDR3 is TGTGCCAGTAATCAACCGGGACAGGGGAACGAGCAGTACTTC.

This chain uses TRBV28 with TRBJ1-5, with D maybe TRBD1 (5 bases). Germline V gene sequence: CDR1 MDHEN, CDR2 SYDVKM. This CDR3 has 14 amino acids. V lost 4 bases and J 1 base, leaving 8 bases between the germline ends. CDR3 DNA sequence: TGTGCCAGCAGTTCGGGGGGGAGCAATCAGCCCCAGCATTTT. Residues: CASSSGGSNQPQHF.

The CDR3 DNA reads TGTGCCAGCAGCTTAGCGACAGGATACACTGAAGCTTTCTTT. Its translation is CASSLATGYTEAFF. The V call is TRBV13, the J call TRBJ1-1; the D gene is possibly TRBD1 (6 bases). The CDR3 is 14 amino acids. V was pared by 1 base and J by 3 bases, with 9 bases between. The V gene's germline CDR1 is PRHDT and CDR2 FYEKMQ (reference sequence).

The rearrangement links TRBV10-2 to TRBJ2-2; D remains ambiguous. Germline CDR1 and CDR2: WSHSY and SAAADI. The CDR3 length is 14 residues. Trimming shortened V by 10 bases and J by 4 bases, and 16 bases separated the two germline ends. CDR3 sequence: CATLVGSGTGELFF. DNA for the CDR3: TGCGCCACCCTCGTTGGGTCGGGCACCGGGGAGCTGTTTTTT.

This chain uses TRBV27 with TRBJ2-7, with D tentatively TRBD1 (5 bases). CDR3 length: 15 amino acids. Looked up from germline, CDR1 is MNHEY and CDR2 is SMNVEV (reference sequence). Trimming stripped 3 bases from V and 1 base from J, with 13 bases between. CDR3 sequence reads: CASSFMWGLSYEQYF. The DNA for the CDR3 is TGTGCCAGCAGTTTTATGTGGGGCCTTTCCTACGAGCAGTACTTC.

This chain uses TRBV27 with TRBJ1-1, with TRBD1 matching 8 bases. This CDR3 has 14 amino acids. Germline CDR1 reads MNHEY; CDR2 reads SMNVEV (reference sequence). J was trimmed by 6 bases and V by 2 bases; bases with no gene match: 5. CDR3 amino acids: CASSLDRGVSEAFF. The CDR3 bases are TGTGCCAGCAGTTTAGACAGGGGTGTCTCTGAAGCTTTCTTT.

The rearrangement links TRBV27 to TRBJ2-1, with D hard to call. V shed 6 bases and J shed 0 bases, with 3 bases lying between them. The CDR3 totals 12 residues. The germline V gene has CDR1 MNHEY and CDR2 SMNVEV (reference sequence). CDR3 DNA: TGTGCCAGCAGCCACTCCTACAATGAGCAGTTCTTC. Amino acid sequence: CASSHSYNEQFF.

The DNA for the CDR3 is TGCGCCAGCAGCACTGGCACAGATACGCAGTATTTT. Protein sequence: CASSTGTDTQYF. The chain joins TRBV5-1 to TRBJ2-3; D is undetermined. CDR3 length equals 12 residues. Germline V gene data show CDR1 as SGHRS and CDR2 as YFSETQ. V shed 4 bases and J shed 1 base, with 4 bases lying between them. Complete variable domain (other parts from reference TRBV5-1 and TRBJ2-3): KAGVTQTPRYLIKTRGQQVTLSCSPISGHRSVSWYQQTPGQGLQFLFEYFSETQRNKGNFPGRFSGRQFSNSRSEMNVSTLELGDSALYLCASSTGTDTQYFGPGTRLTVL.

The rearrangement links TRBV5-4 to TRBJ2-3, with 10 bases lining up with TRBD2. V shed 4 bases and J 4 bases; nucleotides not matched to a gene: 6. The CDR3 length is 15 residues. Germline CDR1 reads SGHNT; CDR2 reads YYREEE (reference sequence). CDR3 coding DNA: TGTGCCAGCAGCAAAGCGGGAGGGCCCCCAGATACGCAGTATTTT. Translation: CASSKAGGPPDTQYF. Using reference TRBV5-4 and TRBJ2-3 for the parts outside the CDR3, the full variable domain is ETGVTQSPTHLIKTRGQQVTLRCSSQSGHNTVSWYQQALGQGPQFIFQYYREEENGRGNFPPRFSGLQFPNYSSELNVNALELDDSALYLCASSKAGGPPDTQYFGPGTRLTVL.

This chain links TRBV5-1 with TRBJ2-3, with 12 nucleotides matching TRBD2. Trimming took 4 bases from V and 0 from J; bases not matched to a gene: 9. CDR1 is SGHRS and CDR2 is YFSETQ in the germline V gene. The CDR3 loop spans 18 amino acids. The CDR3 sequence is CASSAGLAGTLSTDTQYF. As DNA, the CDR3 is TGCGCCAGCAGCGCAGGACTAGCGGGGACTCTGAGCACAGATACGCAGTATTTT.

The V call is TRBV29-1, the J call TRBJ1-2; 9 bases align to TRBD1. The CDR3 covers 14 residues. V gave up 5 bases and J gave up 5 bases; unmatched junction bases: 9. Germline CDR1 is SQVTM and CDR2 is ANQGSEA. The CDR3 DNA sequence: TGCAGCGTTAACCCGGGACAGGGAATATATGGCTACACCTTC. It is translated as CSVNPGQGIYGYTF. The variable domain in full, completed from reference TRBV29-1 and TRBJ1-2, reads SAVISQKPSRDICQRGTSLTIQCQVDSQVTMMFWYRQQPGQSLTLIATANQGSEATYESGFVIDKFPISRPNLTFSTLTVSNMSPEDSSIYLCSVNPGQGIYGYTFGSGTRLTVV.

The DNA for the CDR3 is TGTGCCAGTAGTCTAGCCGACAGAAATGAAGCTTTCTTT. Its translation: CASSLADRNEAFF. The gene calls are TRBV19 and TRBJ1-1; D might be TRBD1 (5 bases). Per the germline V gene, CDR1 is LNHDA and CDR2 is SQIVND (reference sequence). Trimming took off 5 bases at V and 7 bases at J, with 14 bases between the two ends. This CDR3 spans 13 amino acids.

The V gene is TRBV6-6, the J gene TRBJ1-1; possible D gene TRBD1, 5 bases. CDR3 length: 15 residues. V was clipped by 5 bases and J by 1 base, with 14 bases between them. Looked up from germline, CDR1 is MNHNY and CDR2 is SVGAGI (reference sequence). The CDR3 nucleotides read TGTGCCAGCAGTACCCGGGGGACGGGGAACACTGAAGCTTTCTTT. Translated: CASSTRGTGNTEAFF.

J is TRBJ1-4 and V is TRBV5-6; no firm D call. CDR3 length: 17 amino acids. Germline V gene sequence: CDR1 SGHDT, CDR2 YYEEEE. V lost 0 bases and J 1 base, leaving 13 bases between the germline ends. The CDR3 is CASSLVQTPLTNEKLFF. The CDR3 DNA sequence: TGTGCCAGCAGCTTGGTACAGACACCACTAACTAATGAAAAACTGTTTTTT.

V gene TRBV4-1 combines with J gene TRBJ2-7; D perhaps matches TRBD1 (7 bases). The CDR3 is 20 amino acids. Trimming shortened V by 2 bases and J by 2 bases, and 28 bases separated the two germline ends. Germline V gene data show CDR1 as MGHRA and CDR2 as YSYEKL. The DNA of the CDR3 is TGCGCCAGCAGCCAATGGGCAGGGGGGACAGCCAGCAACGGCCCCTACGAGCAGTACTTC. Translating gives CASSQWAGGTASNGPYEQYF.

This chain links TRBV18 with TRBJ2-1, with D maybe TRBD2 (6 bases). The CDR3 is made up of 15 amino acids. In germline, CDR1 is KGHSH, CDR2 LQKENI. V gave up 0 bases and J gave up 7 bases, with 13 bases separating them. In DNA, the CDR3 is TGTGCCAGCTCACCACCCTGGAGTCGGGAGAATGAGCAGTTCTTC. It specifies CASSPPWSRENEQFF.

The V and J genes are TRBV5-1 and TRBJ1-2; D is unresolved. This CDR3 has 13 amino acids. Trimming took 2 bases from V and 3 from J, leaving 8 bases between them. Germline CDR1 is SGHRS and CDR2 is YFSETQ. This CDR3 is CASSFQQDYGYTF. The CDR3 bases are TGCGCCAGCAGCTTCCAACAAGACTATGGCTACACCTTC. Based on the CDR3 plus reference TRBV5-1 and TRBJ1-2, the full variable domain is KAGVTQTPRYLIKTRGQQVTLSCSPISGHRSVSWYQQTPGQGLQFLFEYFSETQRNKGNFPGRFSGRQFSNSRSEMNVSTLELGDSALYLCASSFQQDYGYTFGSGTRLTVV.

The rearrangement uses TRBV7-3 and TRBJ2-2, with TRBD1 as a possible D gene (6 bases). Per the germline V gene, CDR1 is SGHTA and CDR2 is FQGTGA. This CDR3 region has 16 residues. Between the trimmed V and J ends, which lost 5 bases and 1 base, there was a span of 14 bases. CDR3 sequence reads: CASSPNRVLNTGELFF. The CDR3 DNA is TGTGCCAGCAGCCCGAACAGGGTTCTGAACACCGGGGAGCTGTTTTTT.

The chain joins TRBV2 to TRBJ1-5; a possible D gene is TRBD1 (6 bases). Germline CDR1 SNHLY, CDR2 FYNNEI. The V and J ends lost 6 bases and 2 bases respectively, with 11 bases between them. CDR3 length: 14 amino acids. The DNA for the CDR3 is TGTGCCAGCAGAGGGGGTGGTGGCAATCAGCCCCAGCATTTT. Protein: CASRGGGGNQPQHF. Variable domain in full (rest from reference TRBV2 and TRBJ1-5): EPEVTQTPSHQVTQMGQEVILRCVPISNHLYFYWYRQILGQKVEFLVSFYNNEISEKSEIFDDQFSVERPDGSNFTLKIRSTKLEDSAMYFCASRGGGGNQPQHFGDGTRLSIL.